This T cell receptor (beta chain) was sequenced for a study of early T cells in non-severe SARS-CoV-2 infection. Trimming took off 0 bases at V and 5 bases at J, with 16 bases between the two ends. The CDR3 has 17 residues. The germline V gene has CDR1 SGHVS and CDR2 FQNEAQ. TCRdb recomputed calls from the 5' RACE reads with MiXCR, one row per CDR3 protein. The sample yields approximately 65,000 distinct CDR3 sequences, roughly a tenth seen once. The sequence derives from an adult who was a healthcare worker with PCR-confirmed SARS-CoV-2 infection or an uninfected control (not recorded which). Sequencing used whole blood. The V and J genes are TRBV7-8 and TRBJ2-2; D is perhaps TRBD1 (7 bases). The CDR3 reads CASSLASSPGGTGELFF. Here the CDR3 DNA reads TGTGCCAGCAGCTTAGCTAGTTCTCCAGGGGGGACCGGGGAGCTGTTTTTT.